This TCR beta chain was recovered during a study of blood T cell repertoires in COVID-19. Study as a whole: Specimens from acute and convalescent COVID-19 originated in the United States, Italy and Spain.

In the authors' workflow: Reference gene primer amplification yielded estimated nucleated cell counts. Libraries were prepared by immunoSEQ multiplex PCR; TCRdb keeps only in-frame clonotypes and omits some of them. D and trimming come from the DNA, and the V and J calls and clone size come from that table. Among some 400,000 clones listed, about 87% were seen once. V dropped 3 bases and J dropped 6; count of bases not matched to a gene: 7. This CDR3 is built from 16 residues. Germline assignment: CDR1 SGHTA and CDR2 FQGNSA. Donors were grouped by their self-reported clinical history. The sample was PBMCs or T cells enriched from blood (not recorded which). The sequence came from a man in his thirties or forties who had recovered from COVID-19. The rearrangement links TRBV7-2 to TRBJ1-5; 11 bases agree with TRBD1. The CDR3 loop is CASSLLGQGASQPQHF. The CDR3 region has the DNA TGTGCCAGCAGCTTGTTAGGACAGGGGGCAAGTCAGCCCCAGCATTTT.